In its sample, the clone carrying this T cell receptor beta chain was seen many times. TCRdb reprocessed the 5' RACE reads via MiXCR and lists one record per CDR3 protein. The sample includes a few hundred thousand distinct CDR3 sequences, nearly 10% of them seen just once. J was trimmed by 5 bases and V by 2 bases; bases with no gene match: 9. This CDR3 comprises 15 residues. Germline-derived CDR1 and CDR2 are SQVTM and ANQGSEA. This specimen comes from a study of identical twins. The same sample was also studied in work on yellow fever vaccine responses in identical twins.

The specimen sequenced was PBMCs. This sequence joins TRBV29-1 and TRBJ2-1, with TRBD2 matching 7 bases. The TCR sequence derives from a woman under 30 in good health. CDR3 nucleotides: TGCAGCGTTGAAAAAAGCGGGAAAGGCGACAATGAGCAGTTCTTC. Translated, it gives CSVEKSGKGDNEQFF.